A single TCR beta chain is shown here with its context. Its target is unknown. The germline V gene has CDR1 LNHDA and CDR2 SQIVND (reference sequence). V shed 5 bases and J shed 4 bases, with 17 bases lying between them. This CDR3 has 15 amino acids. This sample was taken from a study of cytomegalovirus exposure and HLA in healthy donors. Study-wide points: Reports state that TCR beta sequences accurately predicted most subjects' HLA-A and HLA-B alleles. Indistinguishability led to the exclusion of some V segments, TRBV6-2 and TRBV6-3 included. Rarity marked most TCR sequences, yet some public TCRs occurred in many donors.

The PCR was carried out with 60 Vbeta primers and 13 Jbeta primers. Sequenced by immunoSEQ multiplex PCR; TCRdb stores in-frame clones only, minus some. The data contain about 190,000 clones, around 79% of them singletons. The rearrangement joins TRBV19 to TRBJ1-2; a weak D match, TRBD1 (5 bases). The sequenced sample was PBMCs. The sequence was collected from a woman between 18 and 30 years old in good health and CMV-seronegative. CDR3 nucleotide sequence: TGTGCCAGTAGTCCCCTCGCGGGGCCCGGCTATGGCTACACCTTC. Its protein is CASSPLAGPGYGYTF.